The clone carrying this TCR beta chain has more than one count but fewer than ten. What it recognizes is unknown. These data originate in a study of T cell responses to AZD1222 COVID-19 vaccine. At the level of the study: Both about-4-week and about-12-week second-dose recipients were combined. Regarding the study as a whole: Seropositive at baseline were only 5 to 7 AZD1222 recipients. Spike-specific TCR repertoires showed rising breadth and depth after two AZD1222 doses. Females outnumbered males among donors, who were mostly white British; clonal diversity was possibly underestimated.

There are 18 residues in the CDR3. With 10 bases removed from V and 1 base from J, the gap between germline ends came to 26 bases. Germline V lookup: CDR1 WNHNN, CDR2 SYGVQD (reference sequence). This table comes from immunoSEQ multiplex PCR, and its TCRdb copy is limited to in-frame clones, with some not included. The table lists about 74,000 clones, about nine tenths of them singletons. The chain employs TRBV10-1 and TRBJ1-5; D remains ambiguous. The clonotype originates from an adult in good health. This material consisted of peripheral blood, taken on day 0 of AZD1222 vaccination. The CDR3 sequence: CATSGGELWGESNQPQHF. CDR3 in DNA: TGCGCCACCAGCGGAGGAGAGTTATGGGGTGAGAGCAATCAGCCCCAGCATTTT.